This T cell receptor (beta chain) was recovered during a study of Tregs in tolerant kidney transplant recipients. Profiled with immunoSEQ multiplex PCR; TCRdb holds only in-frame clones, not every one. The data show about 94,000 clones, with approximately 93% seen just once and 0.46% held by the top ten. Unstimulated regulatory T cells (CD4+CD25+CD127-), CD4+CD25- non-regulatory cells, CD4 and CD8 cells were FACS-sorted from thawed PBMCs. The study, taken as a whole, reports: Expanding Tregs on activated donor B cells appeared to best identify donor-specific TCRbeta clones. Tolerant patients' donor-specific Tregs expanded beyond overall Tregs, suggesting antigen-driven growth.

CDR1 and CDR2 from the germline V gene are SGDLS and YYNGEE. There are 14 residues in the CDR3. V was shortened by 8 bases and J by 4 bases, with 18 bases between the two germline ends. This clone was observed a few times. Its antigen is currently unknown. Sequencing was performed on CD4+ T cells from blood, taken before the transplant. The chain is built from TRBV9 and TRBJ1-1; a possible D gene is TRBD1 (5 bases). The receptor comes from a human donor who received a combined kidney and bone marrow transplant. CDR3 loop: CASTPDIIFTEAFF. CDR3 DNA: TGTGCCAGTACCCCGGACATCATCTTCACTGAAGCTTTCTTT.